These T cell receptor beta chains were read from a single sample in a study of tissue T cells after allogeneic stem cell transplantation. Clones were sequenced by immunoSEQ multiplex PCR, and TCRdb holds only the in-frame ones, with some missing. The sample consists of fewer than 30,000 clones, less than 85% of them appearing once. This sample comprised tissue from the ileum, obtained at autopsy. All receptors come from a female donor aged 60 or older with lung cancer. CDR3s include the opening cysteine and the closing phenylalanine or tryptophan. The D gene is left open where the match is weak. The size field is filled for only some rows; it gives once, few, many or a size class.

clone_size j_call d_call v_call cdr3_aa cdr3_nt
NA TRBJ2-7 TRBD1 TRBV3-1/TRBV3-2 CASSQRGQGNYEQYF TGTGCCAGCAGCCAACGGGGACAGGGAAATTACGAGCAGTACTTC
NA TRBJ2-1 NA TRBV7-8 CASSLDGLSYNEQFF TGTGCCAGCAGCTTAGATGGGCTGTCCTACAATGAGCAGTTCTTC
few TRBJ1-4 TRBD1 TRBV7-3 CASSMTGSLEKLFF TGTGCCAGCAGCATGACAGGGTCGTTAGAAAAACTGTTTTTT
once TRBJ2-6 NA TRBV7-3 CASSLQVSLGANVLTF TGTGCCAGCAGCCTACAGGTATCTCTGGGGGCCAACGTCCTGACTTTC
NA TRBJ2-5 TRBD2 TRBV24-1 CATSDPSGVAGVETQYF TGTGCCACCAGTGATCCCTCCGGGGTAGCGGGAGTAGAGACCCAGTACTTC
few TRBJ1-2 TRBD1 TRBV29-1 CSVETGKNGYTF TGCAGCGTTGAGACAGGGAAGAATGGCTACACCTTC
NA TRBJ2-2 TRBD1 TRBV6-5 CASRRTGQNTGELFF TGTGCCAGCAGAAGGACAGGACAAAACACCGGGGAGCTGTTTTTT
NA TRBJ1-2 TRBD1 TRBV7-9 CASSLTGASGYTF TGTGCCAGCAGCTTAACAGGGGCGTCCGGCTACACCTTC
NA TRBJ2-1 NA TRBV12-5 CASGLGVIDEQFF TGTGCTAGTGGTTTGGGGGTAATCGATGAGCAGTTCTTC
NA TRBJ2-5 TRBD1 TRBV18 CASSRGQEETQYF TGTGCCAGCTCCCGCGGACAGGAAGAGACCCAGTACTTC
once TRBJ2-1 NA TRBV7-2 CASSLDLSPPHNEQFF TGTGCCAGCAGCTTAGATCTCTCACCCCCCCACAATGAGCAGTTCTTC
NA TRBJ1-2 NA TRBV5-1 CASSHPSGATYGYTF TGCGCCAGCAGCCACCCCTCAGGTGCGACATATGGCTACACCTTC
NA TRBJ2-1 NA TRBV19 CASFDPGMGNEQFF TGTGCCAGTTTCGATCCGGGGATGGGAAATGAGCAGTTCTTC
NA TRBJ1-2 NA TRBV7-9 CASSFDPRDGYTF TGTGCCAGCAGTTTCGACCCCCGAGATGGCTACACCTTC
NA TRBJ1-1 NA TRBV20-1 CSAQGNTEAFF TGCAGTGCTCAAGGGAACACTGAAGCTTTCTTT
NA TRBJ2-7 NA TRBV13 CASSSRGSGGEQYF TGTGCCAGCAGCTCGAGAGGTAGCGGAGGGGAGCAGTACTTC
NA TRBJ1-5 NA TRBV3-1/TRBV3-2 CASSQRGGGKSQPQHF TGTGCCAGCAGCCAAAGGGGAGGGGGGAAAAGTCAGCCCCAGCATTTT
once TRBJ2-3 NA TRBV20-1 CSASPVDTQYF TGCAGTGCCTCCCCGGTCGATACGCAGTATTTT
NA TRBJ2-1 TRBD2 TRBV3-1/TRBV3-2 CASSQDTSGGDEQFF TGTGCCAGCAGCCAAGATACTAGCGGTGGGGATGAGCAGTTCTTC
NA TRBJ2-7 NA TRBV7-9 CASGASYEQYF TGTGCCAGCGGGGCCTCCTACGAGCAGTACTTC
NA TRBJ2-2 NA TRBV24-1 CATSDRNRVGELFF TGTGCCACCAGTGATAGAAACAGGGTCGGGGAGCTGTTTTTT
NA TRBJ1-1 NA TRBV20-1 CSAGVNTEAFF TGCAGTGCTGGTGTGAACACTGAAGCTTTCTTT
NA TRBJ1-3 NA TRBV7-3 CASSLYPGNTIYF TGTGCCAGCAGCTTATATCCGGGAAACACCATATATTTT
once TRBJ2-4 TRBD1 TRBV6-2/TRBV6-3 CASSYSRGQGDVNIQYF TGTGCCAGCAGTTACTCGAGGGGACAGGGGGACGTAAACATTCAGTACTTC
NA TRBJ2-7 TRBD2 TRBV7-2 CASSLVVGGASEQYF TGTGCCAGCAGCTTAGTTGTCGGGGGGGCCTCCGAGCAGTACTTC
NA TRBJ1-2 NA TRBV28 CASSLSRAGKGGYTF TGTGCCAGCAGTTTAAGTAGGGCAGGGAAAGGTGGCTACACCTTC
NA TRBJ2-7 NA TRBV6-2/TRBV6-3 CASSYGTGLYEQYF TGTGCCAGCAGTTACGGTACAGGCCTCTACGAGCAGTACTTC
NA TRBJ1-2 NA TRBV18 CASSPAQLSGGYTF TGTGCCAGCTCACCAGCGCAGTTATCCGGGGGCTACACCTTC
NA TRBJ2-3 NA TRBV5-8 CASSLPPTYGSDTQYF TGTGCCAGCAGCTTGCCCCCGACCTACGGCTCAGATACGCAGTATTTT